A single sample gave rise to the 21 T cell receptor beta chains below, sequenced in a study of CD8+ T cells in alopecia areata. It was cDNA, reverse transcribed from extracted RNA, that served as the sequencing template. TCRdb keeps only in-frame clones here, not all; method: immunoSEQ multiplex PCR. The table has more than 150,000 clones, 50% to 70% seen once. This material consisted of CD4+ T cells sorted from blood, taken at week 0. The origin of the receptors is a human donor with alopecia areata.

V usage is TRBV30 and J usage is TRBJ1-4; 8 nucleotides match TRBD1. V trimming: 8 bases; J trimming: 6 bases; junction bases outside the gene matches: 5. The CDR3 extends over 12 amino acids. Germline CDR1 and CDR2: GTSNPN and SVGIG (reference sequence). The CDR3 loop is CAHPGQDEKLFF. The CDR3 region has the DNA TGTGCCCACCCGGGACAGGATGAAAAACTGTTTTTT.

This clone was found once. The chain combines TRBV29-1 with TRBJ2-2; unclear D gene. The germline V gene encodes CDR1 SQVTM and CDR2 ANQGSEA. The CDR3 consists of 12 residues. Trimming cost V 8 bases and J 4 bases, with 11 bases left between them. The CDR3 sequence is CSFSGPTGELFF. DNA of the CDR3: TGCAGCTTCAGTGGGCCCACCGGGGAGCTGTTTTTT.

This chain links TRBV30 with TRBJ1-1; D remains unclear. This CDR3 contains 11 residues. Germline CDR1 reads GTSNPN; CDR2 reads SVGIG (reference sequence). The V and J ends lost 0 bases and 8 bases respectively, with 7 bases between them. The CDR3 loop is CAWSVWREAFF. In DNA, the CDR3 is TGTGCCTGGAGTGTATGGCGGGAAGCTTTCTTT.

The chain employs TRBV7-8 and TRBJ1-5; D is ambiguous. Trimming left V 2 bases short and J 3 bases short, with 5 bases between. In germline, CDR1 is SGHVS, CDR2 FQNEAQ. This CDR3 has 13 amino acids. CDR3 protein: CASSLYPNQPQHF. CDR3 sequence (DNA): TGTGCCAGCAGCTTATATCCCAATCAGCCCCAGCATTTT.

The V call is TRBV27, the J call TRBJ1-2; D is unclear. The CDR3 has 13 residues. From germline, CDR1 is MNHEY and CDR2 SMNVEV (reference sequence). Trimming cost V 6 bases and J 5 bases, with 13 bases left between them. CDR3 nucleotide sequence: TGTGCCAGCAGCCCCCGTGGATTATATGGCTACACCTTC. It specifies CASSPRGLYGYTF.

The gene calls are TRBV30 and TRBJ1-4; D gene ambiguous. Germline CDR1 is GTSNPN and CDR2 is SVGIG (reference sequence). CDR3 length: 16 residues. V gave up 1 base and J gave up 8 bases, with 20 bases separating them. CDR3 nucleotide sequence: TGTGCCTGGAGTGCCTCGTACAGTCCGGAGAGGGAAAAACTGTTTTTT. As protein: CAWSASYSPEREKLFF.

The CDR3 loop reads CASSLRGNQSPNYGYTF. The CDR3 DNA reads TGTGCCAGCAGCTTACGGGGGAACCAAAGTCCGAACTATGGCTACACCTTC. V usage is TRBV7-2 and J usage is TRBJ1-2, with D perhaps TRBD1 (5 bases). This CDR3 has 17 amino acids. V gave up 2 bases and J gave up 2 bases, with 18 bases separating them. CDR1 SGHTA and CDR2 FQGNSA come from the germline V gene.

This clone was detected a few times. CDR3 sequence (DNA): TGTGCCAGCAGCCCAACAACAGGGACAGGGATCGCAGATACGCAGTATTTT. It translates to CASSPTTGTGIADTQYF. The V call is TRBV11-2, the J call TRBJ2-3, with 9 bases identical to TRBD1. There are 17 residues in the CDR3. The V gene's germline CDR1 is SGHAT and CDR2 FQNNGV. Trimming at V came to 5 bases and at J to 4 bases, leaving 13 bases not matched to a gene.

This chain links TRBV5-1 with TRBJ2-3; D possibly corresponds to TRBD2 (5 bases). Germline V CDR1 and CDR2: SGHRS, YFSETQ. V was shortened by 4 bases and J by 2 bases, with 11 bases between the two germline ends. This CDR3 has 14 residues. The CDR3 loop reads CASSRDYYTDTQYF. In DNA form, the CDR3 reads TGCGCCAGCAGCCGTGACTATTACACAGATACGCAGTATTTT.

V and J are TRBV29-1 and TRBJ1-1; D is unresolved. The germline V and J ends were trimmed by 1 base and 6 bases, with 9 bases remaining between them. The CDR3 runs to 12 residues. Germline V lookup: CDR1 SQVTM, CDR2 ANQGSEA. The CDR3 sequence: CSVEGVKPEAFF. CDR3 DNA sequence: TGCAGCGTTGAAGGGGTAAAACCTGAAGCTTTCTTT.

CDR3 amino acids: CASSYGTPNTEAFF. The CDR3 DNA reads TGTGCCAGCAGTTACGGGACACCGAACACTGAAGCTTTCTTT. The J gene is TRBJ1-1, the V gene TRBV6-5, with D maybe TRBD1 (6 bases). V lost 2 bases to trimming and J lost 1 base, with 8 bases between them. The CDR3 has 14 amino acids. Germline values: CDR1 MNHEY, CDR2 SVGAGI.

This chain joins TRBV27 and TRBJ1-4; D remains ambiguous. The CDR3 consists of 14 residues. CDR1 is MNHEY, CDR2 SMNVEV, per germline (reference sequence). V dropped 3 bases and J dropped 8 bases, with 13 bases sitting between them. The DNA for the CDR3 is TGTGCCAGCAGTTTGAGGGCACGGGGAGAAAAACTGTTTTTT. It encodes CASSLRARGEKLFF. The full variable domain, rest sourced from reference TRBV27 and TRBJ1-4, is EAQVTQNPRYLITVTGKKLTVTCSQNMNHEYMSWYRQDPGLGLRQIYYSMNVEVTDKGDVPEGYKVSRKEKRNFPLILESPSPNQTSLYFCASSLRARGEKLFFGSGTQLSVL.

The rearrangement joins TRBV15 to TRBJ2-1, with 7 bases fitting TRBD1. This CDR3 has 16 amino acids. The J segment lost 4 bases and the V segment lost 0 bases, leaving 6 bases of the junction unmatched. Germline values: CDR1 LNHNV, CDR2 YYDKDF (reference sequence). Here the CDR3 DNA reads TGTGCCACCAGCAGAGATCAGGGACAGCTTTACAATGAGCAGTTCTTC. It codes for CATSRDQGQLYNEQFF.

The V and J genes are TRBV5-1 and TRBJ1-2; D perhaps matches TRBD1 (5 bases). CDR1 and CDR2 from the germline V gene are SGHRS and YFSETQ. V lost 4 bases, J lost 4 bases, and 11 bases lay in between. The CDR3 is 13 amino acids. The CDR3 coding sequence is TGCGCCAGCAGCCCCGACGGGACCTATGGCTACACCTTC. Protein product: CASSPDGTYGYTF.

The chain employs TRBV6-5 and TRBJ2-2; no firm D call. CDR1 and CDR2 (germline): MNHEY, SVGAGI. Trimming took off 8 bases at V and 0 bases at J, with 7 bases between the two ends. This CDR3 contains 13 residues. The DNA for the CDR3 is TGTGCCAGCGCCGACACGAACACCGGGGAGCTGTTTTTT. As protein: CASADTNTGELFF.

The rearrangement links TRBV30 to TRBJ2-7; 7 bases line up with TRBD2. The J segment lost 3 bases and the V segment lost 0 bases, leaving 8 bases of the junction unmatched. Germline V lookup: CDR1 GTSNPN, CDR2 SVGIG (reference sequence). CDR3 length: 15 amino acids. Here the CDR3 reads CAWSVPGRGNYEQYF. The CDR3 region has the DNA TGTGCCTGGAGTGTACCGGGGCGGGGGAACTACGAGCAGTACTTC.

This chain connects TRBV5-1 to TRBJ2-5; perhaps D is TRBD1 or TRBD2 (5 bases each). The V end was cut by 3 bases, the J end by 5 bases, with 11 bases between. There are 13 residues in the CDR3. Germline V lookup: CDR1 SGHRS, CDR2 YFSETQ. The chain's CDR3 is CASSSRDGETQYF. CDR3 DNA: TGCGCCAGCAGCTCCAGGGACGGGGAGACCCAGTACTTC.

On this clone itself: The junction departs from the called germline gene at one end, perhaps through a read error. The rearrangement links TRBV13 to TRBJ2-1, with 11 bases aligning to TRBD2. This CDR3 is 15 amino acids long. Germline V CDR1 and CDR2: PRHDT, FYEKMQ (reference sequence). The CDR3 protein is CASRLAGGRLNEQFF. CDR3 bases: TGTGCCAGCAGATTAGCGGGGGGGCGGTTGAATGAGCAGTTCTTC.

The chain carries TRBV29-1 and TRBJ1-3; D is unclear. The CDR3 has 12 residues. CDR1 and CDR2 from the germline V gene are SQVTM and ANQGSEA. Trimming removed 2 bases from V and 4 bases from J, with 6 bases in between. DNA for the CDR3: TGCAGCGTTGAAAGTTTCGGAAACACCATATATTTT. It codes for CSVESFGNTIYF.

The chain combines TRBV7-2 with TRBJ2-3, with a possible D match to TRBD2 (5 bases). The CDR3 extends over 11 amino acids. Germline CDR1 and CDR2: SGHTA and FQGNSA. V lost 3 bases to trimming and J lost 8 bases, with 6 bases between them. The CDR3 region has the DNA TGTGCCAGCAGCTTGGCGGGTACGCAGTATTTT. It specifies CASSLAGTQYF.

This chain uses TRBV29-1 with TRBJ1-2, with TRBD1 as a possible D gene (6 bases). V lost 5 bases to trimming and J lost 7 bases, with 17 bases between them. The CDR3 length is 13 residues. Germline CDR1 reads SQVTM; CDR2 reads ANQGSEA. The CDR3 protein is CSVWEDRVLGYTF. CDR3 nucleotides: TGCAGCGTTTGGGAGGACAGAGTCCTTGGCTACACCTTC.